The 2 T cell receptor beta chains in this list originate from one sample, sequenced in a study of T-cell memory formation after mild COVID-19. TCRdb ran MiXCR on the 5' RACE reads and lists one entry per CDR3 protein. There are 450,000 to 650,000 distinct CDR3 sequences in the sample; approximately 21% occur only once, and about 8.2% lies in the top ten. Sequencing used PBMCs or a T cell subset sorted from them (not recorded which). The receptors originated from an adult woman who had mild COVID-19 (a few samples of this study predate the infection). Cell type and time point are not known.

The chain couples TRBV14 to TRBJ1-1; possibly TRBD1 for D (6 bases). V dropped 3 bases and J dropped 7 bases, with 12 bases sitting between them. Germline V lookup: CDR1 SGHDN, CDR2 FVKESK. The CDR3 is made up of 13 amino acids. CDR3 in DNA: TGTGCCAGCAGCCAGGCGACAGGTGGTGAAGCTTTCTTT. Encoded protein: CASSQATGGEAFF.

This clonotype was seen a few times. V and J are TRBV5-6 and TRBJ1-1; 8 bases agree with TRBD1. In germline, CDR1 is SGHDT, CDR2 YYEEEE. V gave up 2 bases and J gave up 7 bases; unmatched junction bases: 10. CDR3 size: 15 residues. CDR3 sequence reads: CASSFWATGAHEAFF. The CDR3 DNA follows: TGTGCCAGCAGCTTTTGGGCGACAGGGGCCCATGAAGCTTTCTTT.